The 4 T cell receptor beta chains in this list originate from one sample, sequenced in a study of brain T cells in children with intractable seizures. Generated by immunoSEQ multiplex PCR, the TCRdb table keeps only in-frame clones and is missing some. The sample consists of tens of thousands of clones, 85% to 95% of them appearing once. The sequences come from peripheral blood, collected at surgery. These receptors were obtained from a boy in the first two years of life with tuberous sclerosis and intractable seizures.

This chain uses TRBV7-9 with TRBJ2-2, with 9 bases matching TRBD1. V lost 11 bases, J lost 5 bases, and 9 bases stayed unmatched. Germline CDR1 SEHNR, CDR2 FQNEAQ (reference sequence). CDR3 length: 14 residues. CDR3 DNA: TGTGCCCTCGGACAGGGGCTCGAGACCGGGGAGCTGTTTTTT. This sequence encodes CALGQGLETGELFF.

Written as DNA, the CDR3 is TGTGCCATCAGTGCCCAAACAGGGGAGGACTACGAGCAGTACTTC. This codes for CAISAQTGEDYEQYF. The chain links TRBV10-3 to TRBJ2-7; tentatively, D is TRBD1 (7 bases). The CDR3 totals 15 residues. The V gene's germline CDR1 is ENHRY and CDR2 SYGVKD. V gave up 4 bases and J gave up 3 bases, with 16 bases separating them.

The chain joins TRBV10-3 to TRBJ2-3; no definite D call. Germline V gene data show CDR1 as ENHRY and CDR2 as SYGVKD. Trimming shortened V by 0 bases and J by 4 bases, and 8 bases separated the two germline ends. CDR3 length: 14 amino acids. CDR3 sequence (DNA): TGTGCCATCAGTGAGTCGGGGTCCCCAGATACGCAGTATTTT. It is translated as CAISESGSPDTQYF.

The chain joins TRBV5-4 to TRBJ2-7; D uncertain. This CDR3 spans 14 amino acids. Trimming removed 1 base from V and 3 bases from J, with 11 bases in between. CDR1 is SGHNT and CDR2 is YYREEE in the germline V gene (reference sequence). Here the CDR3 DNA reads TGTGCCAGCAGCTTGATCGGGTCCGACTACGAGCAGTACTTC. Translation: CASSLIGSDYEQYF.